Following are 4 T cell receptor beta chains from one sample sequenced in a study of blood T cell repertoires in COVID-19. This table comes from immunoSEQ multiplex PCR, and its TCRdb copy is limited to in-frame clones, with some not included. The sample has about 24,000 clones, approximately 78% seen once. The source material was peripheral blood. These receptors all come from a human donor in a cohort sampled during active COVID-19.

This clone was seen a few times. The chain joins TRBV7-2 to TRBJ1-5; D unclear. Germline loops: CDR1 SGHTA, CDR2 FQGNSA. Trimming pared 2 bases from V and 10 bases from J, leaving 18 bases between. The CDR3 is 15 residues long. DNA of the CDR3: TGTGCCAGCAGCTTAAATTGGTTGCCCGGCGGCCCCCAGCATTTT. Translating gives CASSLNWLPGGPQHF.

The V call is TRBV28, the J call TRBJ2-5; 12 nucleotides match TRBD1. Germline V gene sequence: CDR1 MDHEN, CDR2 SYDVKM. CDR3 length: 15 amino acids. V lost 6 bases, J lost 4 bases, and 6 bases stayed unmatched. The CDR3 DNA is TGTGCCAGCAGGGGGGGACAGGGGGCTCGAGAGACCCAGTACTTC. Protein: CASRGGQGARETQYF.

This chain links TRBV3-1 (or the pseudogene TRBV3-2) with TRBJ1-1; unclear D gene. CDR3 length: 14 residues. Germline V CDR1 and CDR2: LGHDT, YNNKEL (reference sequence). Trimming took off 5 bases at V and 4 bases at J, with 14 bases between the two ends. CDR3 coding DNA: TGTGCCAGCAGCTCCCCGTCGGTAGCCACTGAAGCTTTCTTT. It is translated as CASSSPSVATEAFF.

This clone was seen once. The chain uses TRBV7-2 and TRBJ1-1; TRBD1 is a possible D gene (5 bases). This CDR3 comprises 13 residues. The germline gives CDR1 SGHTA, CDR2 FQGNSA. Trimming took 7 bases from V and 4 from J, leaving 13 bases between them. The CDR3 region is CASTVGRGTEAFF. CDR3 in DNA: TGTGCCAGCACCGTGGGGAGGGGCACTGAAGCTTTCTTT.